This T cell receptor (beta chain) was sequenced for a study of cytomegalovirus exposure and HLA in healthy donors. Study information: Membership in the Caucasian-associated ancestry cluster was found for around 81% of about 430 genotyped donors. General study points: The authors considered a cluster of highly shared sequence variants likely to be a sequencing artifact. It was approximately 170 TCR beta chains that were listed as cytomegalovirus-associated.

CDR1 and CDR2 from the germline V gene are SGHVS and FNYEAQ. This CDR3 is built from 19 residues. V lost 0 bases and J lost 2; bases outside the gene matches: 10. Worth noting for this clone: Its antigen remains unidentified.

All the people who gave samples were healthy bone marrow donors. Primers for the PCR totalled 60 Vbeta and 13 Jbeta. Using immunoSEQ multiplex PCR, the repertoire was profiled, and TCRdb retains in-frame clones only, with some absent. This table lists 100,000 to 150,000 clones. The receptor was derived from a man aged 35 to 55 in good health and CMV-seronegative. This chain joins TRBV7-6 and TRBJ2-6; the match to TRBD1 covers 7 bases. Sample: PBMCs. The CDR3 sequence: CASSLAPYQDRAGANVLTF. The CDR3 bases are TGTGCCAGCAGCTTAGCCCCATACCAAGACAGGGCTGGGGCCAACGTCCTGACTTTC.